This T cell receptor (beta chain) originates from a study of T cell repertoires in cytomegalovirus infection. TCRdb called the reads again in MiXCR, with one record for every CDR3 protein. The repertoire consists of approximately 990,000 distinct CDR3 sequences, with approximately 30% occurring once and the leading ten covering about an eighth. Comments on this clonotype: Its target is not known.

V gave up 3 bases and J gave up 7 bases; unmatched junction bases: 11. Germline assignment: CDR1 SGHDT and CDR2 YYEEEE. This CDR3 contains 16 residues. Whole-study results and caveats: CMV-specific TCR beta clonotypes restricted by HLA-C dominated the ex vivo response.

The sequenced sample was cultured CD8+ T cells from PBMCs, obtained from culture after CMV antigen stimulation. The TCR sequence derives from a human donor in good health (CMV status not recorded). Some clones in this sample may be carry-over from other donors' samples. This chain joins TRBV5-6 and TRBJ1-5; 9 bases agree with TRBD1. The CDR3 DNA is TGTGCCAGCAGCTGGGGAGCCGGGACAGGGTGGCAGCCCCAGCATTTT. Protein sequence: CASSWGAGTGWQPQHF.